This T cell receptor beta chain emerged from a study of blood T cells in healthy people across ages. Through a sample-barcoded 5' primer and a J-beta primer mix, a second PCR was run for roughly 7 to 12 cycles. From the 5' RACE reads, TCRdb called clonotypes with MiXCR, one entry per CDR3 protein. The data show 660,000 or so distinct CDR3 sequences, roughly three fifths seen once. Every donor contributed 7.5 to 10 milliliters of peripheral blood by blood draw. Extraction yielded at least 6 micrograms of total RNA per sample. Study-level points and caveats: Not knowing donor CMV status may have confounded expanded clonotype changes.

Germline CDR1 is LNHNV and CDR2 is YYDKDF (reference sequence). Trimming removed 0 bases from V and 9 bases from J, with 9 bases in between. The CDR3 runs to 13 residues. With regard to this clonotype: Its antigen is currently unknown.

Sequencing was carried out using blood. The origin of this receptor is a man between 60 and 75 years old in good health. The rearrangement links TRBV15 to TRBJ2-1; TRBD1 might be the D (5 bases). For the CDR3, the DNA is TGTGCCACCAGCAGAGATCTTAGGGGTGAGCAGTTCTTC. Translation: CATSRDLRGEQFF.